The following is a T cell receptor (beta chain) sequence with its context. There is no known antigen for this receptor. In total, 500 to 700 healthy bone marrow donors made up the cohort. All cohort members were sampled while nominally healthy, although unrecorded immune exposures were likely present. The donor was CMV seropositive and was included in the group of 270 or so seropositive cohort members. A peripheral blood sample was provided by each donor, and peripheral blood mononuclear cells were used for TCR beta sequencing. Genomic DNA was extracted from the blood cell samples with the Qiagen DNeasy Blood Extraction Kit. This entry belongs to a study of cytomegalovirus exposure and HLA in healthy donors listed by TCRdb under 2017. Notes on the research overall: An earlier analysis of under 600 of the donors reported approximately 300 Gb of sequence data and 120 million or so unique TCR beta sequences from 190 million or so T cells. To predict cytomegalovirus infection status, the study combined high-throughput TCR immunosequencing, statistical association of individual TCRs with disease status, and machine learning. Donor age, sex, ethnicity and CMV serostatus were compiled alongside the repertoire data. Among under 450 genotyped donors of the cohort, an average of about 240,000 unique TCR beta nucleotide sequences were sequenced per donor, roughly 18% of them non-productive. In an earlier analysis of 587 of the donors, high-throughput TCR beta sequencing was used to judge whether each TCR beta V gene segment behaved as functional or pseudogenic. Roughly 5 DR-DQ haplotypes were handled as single units for association and clustering, since linkage in the cohort was strong. All discovery cohort repertoires had been generated using a single sequencing platform. A later genetic analysis used genome-wide SNP genotypes for about 60% of the 666 donors, treating that subset as a discovery cohort. An early release that covered about 600 HLA-typed donors contained approximately 300 gigabases of sequencing data and tens of millions of unique TCR sequences. Of the 300 to 500 genotyped donors, less than 90% were placed in the genetic ancestry cluster associated with self-reported Caucasian donors. To study patterns of TCR occurrence, a later analysis re-analyzed previously published TCR beta repertoires from 666 donors and added high-resolution HLA genotyping. The aim of the study was to test whether cataloging public T cell receptors could identify signatures of past pathogen exposure. The study profiled the T cell repertoires of some 610 subjects by immunosequencing and related them to cytomegalovirus serostatus. HLA typing covered class I and class II loci at four-digit resolution. The number of donors typed differed by locus, with about 620-630 for A, B, C, DRB1 and DQB1, 522 for DQA1, 600 to 610 for DPA1, and roughly 450 for DPB1. In addition to the first cohort of 650 to 800 subjects, a separate validation cohort of under 150 different subjects was used. The later analysis used no new phenotypic data to find candidate immune exposures, relying instead on TCR beta sequences and their occurrence across donors. Broader findings and caveats from the paper: A cluster of highly shared sequence variants was judged likely to represent a technical artifact of the sequencing pipeline. A total of about 180 TCR beta chains were listed by the study as associated with cytomegalovirus. In this cohort, only TCR beta chains were sequenced, and detectable features were limited by the absence of alpha or paired-chain data. In a later genetic analysis, a missense DCLRE1C variant was associated with V-gene and J-gene trimming of TCR beta chains, and the association was replicated in an independent cohort. In an earlier analysis of 500 to 650 of the donors, most TCR beta V segments appeared in productive rearrangements about 90% or about 30% of the time, broadly matching IMGT annotations. A further reported finding was that TCR beta sequences accurately predicted the HLA-A and HLA-B alleles for most subjects in the first cohort. For the cohort, immune exposure information was limited to CMV serostatus. The presence/absence analyses assumed that sequencing depth was roughly uniform across donors, and that assumption may not be true. In vitro tests confirmed that a few of the cytomegalovirus-associated TCR beta chains recognize cytomegalovirus antigens. In a later analysis, about 16,000 TCR beta sequences were associated with specific HLA alleles at a false discovery rate of 0.05. Linkage disequilibrium might explain the correlated functional status among segregating V segments, but an unknown experimental factor could not be ruled out. Compared with equally common non-associated chains, HLA-associated TCR beta chains in a later analysis were more clonally expanded and had lower generation probabilities. In both the original and validation cohorts, the classifier was reported to diagnose cytomegalovirus status with high specificity and sensitivity. A later genetic analysis reported fewer N-insertions in productive TCRs among donors in an Asian-associated ancestry cluster than the approximately 670-donor mean. Because HLA typing was unavailable for some donors at each locus, only the typed subset was used in association tests. While some public TCRs were present in many individuals, most TCR sequences turned up only very rarely across donors. According to the authors, the approach could potentially be generalized to other disease states and immunological phenotypes. When HLA alleles, especially DR and DQ, strongly co-occurred, attributing TCR associations to individual alleles was difficult. According to a later analysis, TCR association rates differed among HLA loci, with DRB1 alleles showing the most associated TCRs and HLA-C alleles showing the fewest. Most CMV-associated TCR beta chains appeared to be HLA-restricted in a later analysis, and the HLA associations seemed to be driven largely by CMV exposure. The 87-base-pair reads could not distinguish some IMGT-functional V segments, including TRBV6-2 and TRBV6-3, so those segments were excluded. Several of the top co-occurrence clusters appeared to be linked to parvovirus B19, influenza, CMV and Epstein-Barr virus, according to a later analysis. Some 16 rarely observed V segments, including chromosome 9 orphons, were excluded from the earlier analysis of a few hundred of the donors because counts were too low.

A distance of 7 bases separates the germline ends of V and J, which lose 3 bases and 2 bases respectively. From cysteine to phenylalanine, the CDR3 is 13 amino acids long. Kept here is only the CDR3 DNA, which spans 39 bases and is read in frame from base 1. The germline V gene encodes CDR1 SGHAT and CDR2 FQNNGV. The method behind the library was the immunoSEQ multiplex PCR assay. The multiplex PCR relied on a mix of 60 forward primers for TCR Vbeta segments and 13 reverse primers for TCR Jbeta segments. A multiplex PCR assay on genomic DNA amplified the CDR3 region of rearranged TCR beta genes. The amplified TCR beta libraries were sequenced on the Illumina HiSeq System as 87-base-pair reads. Per the authors' processing: A later analysis counted around 72 million unique TCR beta chains across the 666 repertoires, and 10 million to 11 million of these chains were shared by at least two donors. Raw reads were error-corrected and collapsed into unique sequences by a nearest-neighbor algorithm in which closely related sequences were merged to remove PCR and sequencing errors. V, D and J gene segments were assigned by aligning CDR3 sequences to IMGT reference sequences. For a sequence to be retained, a match of at least six nucleotides to both a V gene segment and a J gene segment was required. A rearrangement counted as productive if the CDR3 had no stop codons and remained in frame with V and J, and every other rearrangement counted as non-productive. CDR3 was defined by IMGT convention, running from the second conserved V-encoded cysteine to the conserved J-encoded phenylalanine. Sequences without an unambiguous match to a single V gene segment were excluded from the earlier analysis of almost 600 of the donors. An earlier analysis of fewer than 650 of the donors classified V segments as functional when productive rearrangements were above 56.7% and as segregating when the standard deviation between donors was above 5%. A statistical classification framework was built to diagnose cytomegalovirus status from the catalog of TCR beta chain sequences. V and J gene assignment, in a later analysis, came from comparing TCR nucleotide sequences with IMGT/GENE-DB human TR gene sequences. A later analysis assigned CDR3 sequences and most-parsimonious VDJ recombination scenarios with the TCRdist pipeline. In a later analysis, each TCR beta chain was defined by its CDR3 amino acid sequence together with its V-gene family, and reads lacking a unique V-gene family were excluded. A later analysis removed 450 to 600 highly shared, low-generation-probability nucleotide sequences to deal with suspected cross-contamination and a sequencing artifact. A later analysis calculated a clonal expansion index for each public chain from normalized within-repertoire ranks of inferred template counts. A later analysis computed generation probabilities with a VDJ recombination model fitted to out-of-frame rearrangements, and checked the results against IGoR. A later analysis scored TCR-TCR, TCR-HLA and TCR-CMV co-occurrence with hypergeometric tests, applying a repertoire-size bias correction to TCR pairs. A later analysis estimated false discovery rates by permuting HLA or CMV assignments 20 times. In a later analysis, co-occurring TCRs were grouped using DBSCAN, with TCRdist sequence similarity added in when clustering inside HLA-allele-positive subsets. Repertoires with fewer than 30,000 or more than 120,000 public chains were left out of co-occurrence clustering, as were about five repertoires with anomalous nucleotide sharing. The table was pulled from immuneACCESS by TCRdb, which kept in-frame rearrangements only. Such tables lose some clones; where checked, under half of the loss comes from unresolved V genes, and the rest has no known cause. The V and J calls and clone size are taken from that table; D and trimming were inferred from the DNA. For this sample, the table gives roughly 58,000 clones. 8% to 13% of the sample rests with the top ten.

The sequence derives from a woman between 50 and 59 years old in good health and CMV-seropositive. Rearrangement joined TRBV11-2 to TRBJ1-2, with the D gene uncertain. Sequenced material: PBMCs. The encoded CDR3 is CASSLGRNYGYTF. The DNA reads as follows: TGTGCCAGCAGCTTGGGCAGGAACTATGGCTACACCTTC. Beyond the CDR3, the reference TRBV11-2 and TRBJ1-2 genes provide the residues; the full variable domain reads: EAGVAQSPRYKIIEKRQSVAFWCNPISGHATLYWYQQILGQGPKLLIQFQNNGVVDDSQLPKDRFSAERLKGVDSTLKIQPAKLEDSAVYLCASSLGRNYGYTFGSGTRLTVV.